The source of this TCR beta chain is a study of neurological immune-mediated disorders. General study findings and limits: The highest TCR clonal expansion occurred in HTLV-1-associated myelopathy; multiple sclerosis fell below healthy controls. None of the CDR3 amino acid sequences of expanded clones were shared across subjects, and this suggested private repertoires in all groups.

With respect to this clonotype: Its target is unknown.

The cDNA was generated through 5'RACE incorporating 10-nucleotide random UMIs. In every sequencing run, more than 180 million TCR-beta sequences were generated from 15-18 subjects. Using its own MiXCR run on the 5' RACE reads, TCRdb lists one record per CDR3 protein. The sample records 28,000 or so distinct CDR3 sequences, about 15% being singletons. The sequenced sample consisted of PBMCs. This receptor was taken from a man aged 65 to 79 in good health.

CDR3 DNA: TGTGCCAGCAGCTCCGGACTGGCGGTCACAGATACGCAGTATTTT. The encoded protein is CASSSGLAVTDTQYF. This chain joins TRBV5-6 and TRBJ2-3, with D tentatively TRBD2 (5 bases). Germline loops: CDR1 SGHDT, CDR2 YYEEEE. The germline V and J ends were trimmed by 3 bases and 2 bases, with 13 bases remaining between them. The CDR3 has 15 amino acids.